The text below deals with one T cell receptor beta chain. Only in-frame clones appear in the TCRdb table, and some are missing; sequencing was by immunoSEQ multiplex PCR. The table has around 22,000 clones, approximately 84% seen once. The sample belongs to a study of lymphopenia after photon versus proton radiotherapy. There are 13 residues in the CDR3. This clonotype was obtained from a man between 35 and 55 years old with gastric cancer. The sequenced sample was peripheral blood, obtained from a patient treated with photon-based radiotherapy. The rearrangement links TRBV12-1 to TRBJ1-2; TRBD1 was called by the table and not checked on the DNA. TRBV12-1 has pseudogene status. The CDR3 nucleotides read TGTGCCAGCAGACCCGACAGGCTCTATGGCTACACCTTC. Encoded protein: CASRPDRLYGYTF.